These 2 T cell receptor beta chains share one sample of origin, sequenced in a study of post-analysis software for immune sequencing data. No cognate antigen is known for these TCRs. Study findings and constraints: Patients had higher frequencies than controls of roughly 5 TRBV segments, including TRBV5-6, TRBV5-1 and TRBV20-1.

Unique molecular identifiers were carried by the TCR beta cDNA libraries. TCRdb redid the calling of the PCR reads with MiXCR, one entry per CDR3 protein. The sample yields hundreds of thousands of distinct CDR3 sequences, roughly 27% seen once. Sequenced material: blood. Every receptor here comes from a girl under 18 with multiple sclerosis.

This clonotype was observed a few times. V gene TRBV10-3 combines with J gene TRBJ2-7; weak D call: TRBD2 (5 bases). Germline CDR1 reads ENHRY; CDR2 reads SYGVKD. Trimming removed 6 bases at V and 4 bases at J, with 22 bases between. The CDR3 totals 16 residues. The CDR3 protein is CAISDPGGLAEYEQYF. CDR3 DNA sequence: TGTGCCATCAGCGATCCCGGAGGCCTAGCAGAATACGAGCAGTACTTC.

In nucleotides, the CDR3 is TGTGCCAGTTCCGGGACTAGCGGGACTCTCGAGCAGTTCTTC. Protein sequence: CASSGTSGTLEQFF. The V call is TRBV6-2 or TRBV6-3, the J call TRBJ2-1; 13 bases agree with TRBD2. The ends lost 9 bases at V and 10 bases at J; junction bases unmatched: 9. CDR3 length equals 14 residues. CDR1 MNHEY and CDR2 SVGEGT come from the germline V gene.